The clone carrying this T cell receptor beta chain was detected only a few times. Its target is not known. The repertoire was sequenced with immunoSEQ multiplex PCR; TCRdb's copy has only in-frame clones and lacks some. Altogether about 120,000 clones are present, roughly 60% being singletons, with the ten largest covering about 40%. This CDR3 is built from 13 residues. Germline V CDR1 and CDR2: SGHTA, FQGNSA. The ends were cut back, 5 bases at V and 6 bases at J, with 10 bases in the middle. The sample comes from a study of cytotoxic CD8 clonotypes in ibrutinib-treated CLL. Study-wide results and limits: Baseline clonality was higher than in age-matched healthy donors and moved in step with circulating CD8+ T-cell counts. Ibrutinib response saw clonality rise, and progression saw it return toward baseline.

The specimen was PBMCs, collected after 24 months of ibrutinib treatment. V is TRBV7-2 and J is TRBJ1-4, with a weak D call TRBD1 (5 bases). The sequence came from a human donor with chronic lymphocytic leukemia. The CDR3 region is CASSRGTYEKLFF. The CDR3 region has the DNA TGTGCCAGCAGCCGAGGGACTTATGAAAAACTGTTTTTT.